This T cell receptor beta chain was sequenced in a study of T cell changes during pregnancy in multiple sclerosis. This CDR3 is built from 18 residues. V lost 3 bases to trimming and J lost 0 bases, with 18 bases between them. Germline V gene sequence: CDR1 MNHNS, CDR2 SASEGT. Using immunoSEQ multiplex PCR, the repertoire was profiled, and TCRdb retains in-frame clones only, with some absent. The table records about 110,000 clones, 85% to 95% of them present only once. Source: peripheral blood, taken in the third trimester of pregnancy. The chain has TRBV6-1 and TRBJ2-4; D may be TRBD2 (6 bases). The sequence derives from a female donor in good health, enrolled as a control in a pregnancy study. CDR3 bases: TGTGCCAGCAGTGATGGGCGAGCGCGGGGTCTAGCCAAAAACATTCAGTACTTC. Protein: CASSDGRARGLAKNIQYF.